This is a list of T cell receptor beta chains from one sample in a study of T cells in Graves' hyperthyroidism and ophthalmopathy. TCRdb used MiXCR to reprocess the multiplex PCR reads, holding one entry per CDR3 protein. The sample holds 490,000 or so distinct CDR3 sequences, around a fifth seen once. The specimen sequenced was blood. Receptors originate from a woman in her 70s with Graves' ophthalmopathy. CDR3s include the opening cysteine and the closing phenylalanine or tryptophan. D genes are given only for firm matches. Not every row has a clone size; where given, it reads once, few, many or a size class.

cdr3_nt: TGTGCCAGCAGCCACTCTAGCGGGGACCCCGCCTACGAGCAGTACTTC; cdr3_aa: CASSHSSGDPAYEQYF; clone_size: NA; d_call: TRBD2; j_call: TRBJ2-7; v_call: TRBV4-2
cdr3_nt: TGTGCCAGCAGTGCGTTAGCGGGACCCTACGAGCAGTACTTC; cdr3_aa: CASSALAGPYEQYF; clone_size: many; d_call: TRBD2; j_call: TRBJ2-7; v_call: TRBV2
cdr3_nt: TGTGCCACCAGTGGGACAGACAATCAGCCCCAGCATTTT; cdr3_aa: CATSGTDNQPQHF; clone_size: many; d_call: NA; j_call: TRBJ1-5; v_call: TRBV24-1
cdr3_nt: TGTGCCAGCTCACCACCACAGTCTGTCAATGAGCAGTTCTTC; cdr3_aa: CASSPPQSVNEQFF; clone_size: NA; d_call: NA; j_call: TRBJ2-1; v_call: TRBV18
cdr3_nt: TGTGCCAGCAGTGAAGGTACAGGGGGGGAGACCCAGTACTTC; cdr3_aa: CASSEGTGGETQYF; clone_size: NA; d_call: TRBD1; j_call: TRBJ2-5; v_call: TRBV6-1
cdr3_nt: TGTGCCAGCAGCGTAGGGAACTATGGCTACACCTTC; cdr3_aa: CASSVGNYGYTF; clone_size: NA; d_call: NA; j_call: TRBJ1-2; v_call: TRBV9
cdr3_nt: TGTGCCAGCAGCCGACTGGGGAGCGGATCCTACAATGAGCAGTTCTTC; cdr3_aa: CASSRLGSGSYNEQFF; clone_size: many; d_call: NA; j_call: TRBJ2-1; v_call: TRBV11-2
cdr3_nt: TGCGCCATTTCGACTAGCGCGACAGATACGCAGTATTTT; cdr3_aa: CAISTSATDTQYF; clone_size: few; d_call: TRBD2; j_call: TRBJ2-3; v_call: TRBV10-2
cdr3_nt: TGTGCCAGCAGCCAAGATCGGGGGACTAGCGGAGTCCAAGAGACCCAGTACTTC; cdr3_aa: CASSQDRGTSGVQETQYF; clone_size: NA; d_call: TRBD2; j_call: TRBJ2-5; v_call: TRBV4-2
cdr3_nt: TGTGCCAGTAGTGTCAGGGGGACTGACTACGAGCAGTACTTC; cdr3_aa: CASSVRGTDYEQYF; clone_size: few; d_call: NA; j_call: TRBJ2-7; v_call: TRBV19
cdr3_nt: TGTGCCATCAGTGACGGCGGGGGGGACATTCAGTACTTC; cdr3_aa: CAISDGGGDIQYF; clone_size: NA; d_call: TRBD2; j_call: TRBJ2-4; v_call: TRBV10-3